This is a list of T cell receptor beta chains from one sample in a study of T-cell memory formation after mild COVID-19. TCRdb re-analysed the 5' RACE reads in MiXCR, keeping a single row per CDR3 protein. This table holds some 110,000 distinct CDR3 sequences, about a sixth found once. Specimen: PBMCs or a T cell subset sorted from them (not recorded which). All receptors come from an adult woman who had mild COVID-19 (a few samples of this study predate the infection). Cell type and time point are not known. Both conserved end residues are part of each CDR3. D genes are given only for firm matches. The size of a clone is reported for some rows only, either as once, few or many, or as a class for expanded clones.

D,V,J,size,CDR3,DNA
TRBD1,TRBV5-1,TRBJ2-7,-,CASSPGQGNEQYF,TGCGCCAGCAGCCCGGGACAGGGTAACGAGCAGTACTTC
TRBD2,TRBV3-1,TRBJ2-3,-,CASSQDLIPSSGGTNTDTQYF,TGTGCCAGCAGCCAAGATTTGATCCCGTCTAGCGGGGGGACCAACACAGATACGCAGTATTTT
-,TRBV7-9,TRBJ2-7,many,CASSLVSYEQYF,TGTGCCAGCAGCTTAGTATCCTACGAGCAGTACTTC
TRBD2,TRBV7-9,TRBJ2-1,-,CASSEGLGMNEQFF,TGTGCCAGCAGCGAAGGACTAGGCATGAATGAGCAGTTCTTC
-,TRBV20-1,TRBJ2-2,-,CSARVPYTGELFF,TGCAGTGCTAGGGTCCCCTACACCGGGGAGCTGTTTTTT
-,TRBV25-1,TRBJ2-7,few,CASSDGFRSSYEQYF,TGTGCCAGCAGCGACGGGTTCCGAAGCTCCTACGAGCAGTACTTC
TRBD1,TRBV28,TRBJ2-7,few,CASSSPGTASYEQYF,TGTGCCAGCAGTTCCCCCGGGACAGCCTCCTACGAGCAGTACTTC
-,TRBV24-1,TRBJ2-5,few,CATSDFGSRRETQYF,TGTGCCACCAGTGATTTTGGGTCCCGACGGGAGACCCAGTACTTC
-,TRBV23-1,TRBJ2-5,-,CASRVTQCF,TGCGCCAGCAGGGTGACCCAGTGCTTC
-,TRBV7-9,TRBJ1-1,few,CASSFPTDEAFF,TGTGCCAGCAGCTTTCCGACAGATGAAGCTTTCTTT
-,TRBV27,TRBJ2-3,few,CASSPPQGSQYF,TGTGCCAGCAGTCCCCCCCAGGGTTCGCAGTATTTT
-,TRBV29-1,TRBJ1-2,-,CSASTDPNYGYTF,TGCAGCGCATCGACAGACCCTAACTATGGCTACACCTTC
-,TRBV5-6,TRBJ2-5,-,CASSLILETQYF,TGTGCCAGCAGCTTGATTTTAGAGACCCAGTACTTC